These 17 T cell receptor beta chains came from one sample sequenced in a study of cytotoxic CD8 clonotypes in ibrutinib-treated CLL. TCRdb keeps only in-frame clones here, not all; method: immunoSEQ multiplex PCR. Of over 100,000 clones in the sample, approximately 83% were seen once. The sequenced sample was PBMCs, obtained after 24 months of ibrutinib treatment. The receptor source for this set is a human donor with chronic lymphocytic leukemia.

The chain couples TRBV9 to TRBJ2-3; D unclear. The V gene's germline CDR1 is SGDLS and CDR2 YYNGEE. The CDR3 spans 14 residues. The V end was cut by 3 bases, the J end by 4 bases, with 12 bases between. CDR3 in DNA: TGTGCCAGCAGCGGAGGAGTCCCCCCAGATACGCAGTATTTT. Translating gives CASSGGVPPDTQYF.

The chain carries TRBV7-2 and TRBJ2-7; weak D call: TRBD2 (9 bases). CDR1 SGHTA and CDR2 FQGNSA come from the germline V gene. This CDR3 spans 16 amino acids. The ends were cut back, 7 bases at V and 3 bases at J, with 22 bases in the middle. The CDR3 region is CASNRQGAGGIYEQYF. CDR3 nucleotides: TGTGCCAGCAACCGCCAGGGGGCGGGGGGGATCTACGAGCAGTACTTC.

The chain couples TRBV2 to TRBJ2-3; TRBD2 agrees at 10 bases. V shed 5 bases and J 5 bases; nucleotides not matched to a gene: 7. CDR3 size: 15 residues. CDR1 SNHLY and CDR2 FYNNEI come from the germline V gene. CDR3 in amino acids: CASSSPSGGKDTQYF. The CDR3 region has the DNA TGTGCCAGCAGTAGTCCTAGCGGGGGAAAAGATACGCAGTATTTT.

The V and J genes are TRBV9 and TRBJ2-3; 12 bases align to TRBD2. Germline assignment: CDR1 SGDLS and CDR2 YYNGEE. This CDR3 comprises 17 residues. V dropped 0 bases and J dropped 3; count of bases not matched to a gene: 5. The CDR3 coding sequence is TGTGCCAGCAGCGTAGAAGTCCTAGCGGGAGGGACAGATACGCAGTATTTT. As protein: CASSVEVLAGGTDTQYF.

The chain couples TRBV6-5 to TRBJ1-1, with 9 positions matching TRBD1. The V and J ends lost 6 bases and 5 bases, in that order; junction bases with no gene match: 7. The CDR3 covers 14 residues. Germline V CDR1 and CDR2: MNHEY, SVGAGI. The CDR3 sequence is CASRGQGHGTEAFF. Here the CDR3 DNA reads TGTGCCAGCAGGGGACAGGGCCATGGGACTGAAGCTTTCTTT.

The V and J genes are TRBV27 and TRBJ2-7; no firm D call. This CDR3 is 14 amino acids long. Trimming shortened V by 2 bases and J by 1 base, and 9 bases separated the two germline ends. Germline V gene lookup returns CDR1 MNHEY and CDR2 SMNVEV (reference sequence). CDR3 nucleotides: TGTGCCAGCAGTTTAACGCCGGCTTCCTACGAGCAGTACTTC. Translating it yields CASSLTPASYEQYF.

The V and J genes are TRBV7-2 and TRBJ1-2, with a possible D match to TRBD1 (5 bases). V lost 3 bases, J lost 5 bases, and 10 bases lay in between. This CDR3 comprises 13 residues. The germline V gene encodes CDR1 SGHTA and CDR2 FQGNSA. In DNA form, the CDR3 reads TGTGCCAGCAGCTTGCGGGGCCTATATGGCTACACCTTC. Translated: CASSLRGLYGYTF.

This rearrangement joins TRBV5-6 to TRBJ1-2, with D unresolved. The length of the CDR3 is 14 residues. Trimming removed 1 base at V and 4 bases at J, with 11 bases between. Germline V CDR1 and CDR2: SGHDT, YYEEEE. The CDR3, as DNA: TGTGCCAGCAGCTTGAATCTCGGAGTCTATGGCTACACCTTC. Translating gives CASSLNLGVYGYTF.

The CDR3 sequence: CASSLTKSKYGYTF. The CDR3 DNA reads as TGTGCCAGCAGCTTAACGAAATCCAAGTATGGCTACACCTTC. The chain recombines TRBV7-3 with TRBJ1-2; no clear D. This CDR3 has 14 amino acids. The V end was cut by 0 bases, the J end by 5 bases, with 10 bases between. CDR1 and CDR2 from the germline V gene are SGHTA and FQGTGA.

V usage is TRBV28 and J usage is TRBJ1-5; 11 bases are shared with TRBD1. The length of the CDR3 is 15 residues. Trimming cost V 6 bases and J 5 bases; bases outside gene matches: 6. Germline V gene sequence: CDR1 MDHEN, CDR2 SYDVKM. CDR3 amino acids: CASSPWGQGDQPQHF. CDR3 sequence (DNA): TGTGCCAGCAGCCCTTGGGGACAGGGGGATCAGCCCCAGCATTTT.

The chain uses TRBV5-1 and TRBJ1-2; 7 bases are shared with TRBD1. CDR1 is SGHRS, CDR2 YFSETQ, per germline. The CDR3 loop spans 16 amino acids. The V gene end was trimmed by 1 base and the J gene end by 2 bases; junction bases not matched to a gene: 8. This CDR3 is CASSLQGGTRNYGYTF. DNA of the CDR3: TGCGCCAGCAGCTTGCAAGGGGGCACCCGAAACTATGGCTACACCTTC.

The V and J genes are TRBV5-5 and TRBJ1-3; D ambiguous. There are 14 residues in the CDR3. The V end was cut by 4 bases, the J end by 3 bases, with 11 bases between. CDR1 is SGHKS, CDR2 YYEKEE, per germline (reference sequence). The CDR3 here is CASSPRALGNTIYF. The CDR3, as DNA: TGTGCCAGCAGCCCCCGCGCTCTTGGAAACACCATATATTTT.

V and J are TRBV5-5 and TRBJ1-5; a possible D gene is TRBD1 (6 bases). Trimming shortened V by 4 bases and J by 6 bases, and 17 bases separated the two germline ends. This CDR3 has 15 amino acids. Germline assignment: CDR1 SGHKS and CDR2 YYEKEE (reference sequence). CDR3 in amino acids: CASSPGGGSGQPQHF. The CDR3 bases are TGTGCCAGCAGCCCTGGAGGGGGGTCGGGTCAGCCCCAGCATTTT.

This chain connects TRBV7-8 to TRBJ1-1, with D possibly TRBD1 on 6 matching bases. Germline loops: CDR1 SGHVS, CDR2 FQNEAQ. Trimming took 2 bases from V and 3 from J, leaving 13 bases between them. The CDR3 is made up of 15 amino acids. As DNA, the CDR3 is TGTGCCAGCAGCTTAAGTAACAGGGCGTACACTGAAGCTTTCTTT. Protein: CASSLSNRAYTEAFF.

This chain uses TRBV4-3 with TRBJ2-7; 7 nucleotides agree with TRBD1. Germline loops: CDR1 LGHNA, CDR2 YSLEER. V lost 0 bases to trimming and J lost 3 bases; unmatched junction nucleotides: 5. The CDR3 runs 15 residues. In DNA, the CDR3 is TGCGCCAGCAGCCAAGAATTACAGGGGCTCTACGAGCAGTACTTC. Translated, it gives CASSQELQGLYEQYF.

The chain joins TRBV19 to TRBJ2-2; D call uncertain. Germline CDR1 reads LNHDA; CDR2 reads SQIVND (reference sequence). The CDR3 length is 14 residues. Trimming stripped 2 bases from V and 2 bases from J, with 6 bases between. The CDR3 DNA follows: TGTGCCAGTAGTATATTCGGAAACACCGGGGAGCTGTTTTTT. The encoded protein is CASSIFGNTGELFF.

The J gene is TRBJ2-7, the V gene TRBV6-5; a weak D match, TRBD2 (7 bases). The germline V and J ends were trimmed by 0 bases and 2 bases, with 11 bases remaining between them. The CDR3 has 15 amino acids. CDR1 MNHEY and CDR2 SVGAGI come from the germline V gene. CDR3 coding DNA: TGTGCCAGCAGTTACTCGCCGGGGGGCGCCTACGAGCAGTACTTC. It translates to CASSYSPGGAYEQYF.